This TCR beta chain comes out of a study of T cell repertoires in cytomegalovirus infection. Study-level background: Selection of CMV epitopes for the study included recently identified HLA-C-restricted and well-studied HLA-B-restricted ones. Through public TCR beta signatures, both CMV infection and matching HLA type were indicated. Study results and caveats: The study found HLA-C-restricted CMV-specific TCR beta clonotypes dominating the ex vivo response.

The CDR3 is 15 amino acids. V lost 1 base and J 2 bases, leaving 10 bases between the germline ends. The V gene's germline CDR1 is LNHDA and CDR2 SQIVND (reference sequence). Concerning this clonotype: Its target is not known.

One entry per CDR3 protein results from TCRdb running MiXCR on the reads. This table holds approximately 310,000 distinct CDR3 sequences, around a quarter found once. The chain employs TRBV19 and TRBJ2-3; D ambiguous. The sequence derives from a human donor in good health (CMV status not recorded). Some clones in this sample may be carry-over from other donors' samples. The material sequenced was cultured PBMCs, taken from culture after CMV antigen stimulation. This chain's CDR3 is CASSIGRNPTDTQYF. In DNA form, the CDR3 reads TGTGCCAGTAGTATAGGCCGAAACCCCACAGATACGCAGTATTTT.